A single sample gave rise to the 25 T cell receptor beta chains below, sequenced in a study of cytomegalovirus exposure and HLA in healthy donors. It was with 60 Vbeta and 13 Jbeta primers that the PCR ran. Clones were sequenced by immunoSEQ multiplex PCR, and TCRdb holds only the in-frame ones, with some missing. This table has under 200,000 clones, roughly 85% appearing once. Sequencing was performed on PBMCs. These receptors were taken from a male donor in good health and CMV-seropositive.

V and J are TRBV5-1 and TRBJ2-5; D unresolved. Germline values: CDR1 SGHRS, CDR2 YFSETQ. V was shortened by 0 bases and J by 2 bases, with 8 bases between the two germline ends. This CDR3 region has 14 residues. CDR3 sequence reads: CASSLAGSQETQYF. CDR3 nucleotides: TGCGCCAGCAGCTTGGCCGGGTCACAAGAGACCCAGTACTTC.

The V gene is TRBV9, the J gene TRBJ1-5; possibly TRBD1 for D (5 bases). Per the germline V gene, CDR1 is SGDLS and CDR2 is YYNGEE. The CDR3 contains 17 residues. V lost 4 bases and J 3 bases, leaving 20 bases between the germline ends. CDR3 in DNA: TGTGCCAGCAGCCCACACCCGGGGGACTCCAACAATCAGCCCCAGCATTTT. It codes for CASSPHPGDSNNQPQHF.

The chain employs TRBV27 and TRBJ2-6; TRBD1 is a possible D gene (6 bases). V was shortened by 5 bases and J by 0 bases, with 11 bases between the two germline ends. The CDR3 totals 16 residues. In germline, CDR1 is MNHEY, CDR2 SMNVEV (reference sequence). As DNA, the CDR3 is TGTGCCAGCAGTCATCAGGGGAACTCTGGGGCCAACGTCCTGACTTTC. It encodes CASSHQGNSGANVLTF.

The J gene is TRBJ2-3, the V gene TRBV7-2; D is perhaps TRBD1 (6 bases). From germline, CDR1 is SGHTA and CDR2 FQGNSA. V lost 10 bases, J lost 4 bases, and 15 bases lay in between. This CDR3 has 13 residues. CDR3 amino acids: CATQLTGSDTQYF. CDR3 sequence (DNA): TGTGCCACCCAGCTTACAGGGTCAGATACGCAGTATTTT.

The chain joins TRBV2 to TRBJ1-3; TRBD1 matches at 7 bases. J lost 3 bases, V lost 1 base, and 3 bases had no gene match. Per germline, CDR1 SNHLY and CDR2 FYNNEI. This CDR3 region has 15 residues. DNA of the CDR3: TGTGCCAGCAGTGAAGAAGGGGGCATTGGAAACACCATATATTTT. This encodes CASSEEGGIGNTIYF.

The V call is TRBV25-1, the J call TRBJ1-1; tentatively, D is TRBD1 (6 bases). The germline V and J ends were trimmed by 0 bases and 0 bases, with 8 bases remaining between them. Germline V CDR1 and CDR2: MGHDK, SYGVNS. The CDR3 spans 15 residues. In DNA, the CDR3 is TGTGCCAGCAGTGAATACACAGGGATGAACACTGAAGCTTTCTTT. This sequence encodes CASSEYTGMNTEAFF.

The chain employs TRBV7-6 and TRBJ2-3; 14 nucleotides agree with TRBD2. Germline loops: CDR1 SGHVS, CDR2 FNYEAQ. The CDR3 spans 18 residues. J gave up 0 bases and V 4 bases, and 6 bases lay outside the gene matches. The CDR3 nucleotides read TGTGCCAGCAGCTCCAGACTAGCGGGAGGGTGGAGCACAGATACGCAGTATTTT. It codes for CASSSRLAGGWSTDTQYF.

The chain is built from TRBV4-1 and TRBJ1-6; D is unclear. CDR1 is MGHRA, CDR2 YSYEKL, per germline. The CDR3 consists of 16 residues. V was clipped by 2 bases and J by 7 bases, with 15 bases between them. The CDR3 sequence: CASSQYGGRGNSPLHF. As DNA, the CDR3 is TGCGCCAGCAGCCAATACGGCGGGCGAGGGAATTCACCCCTCCACTTT.

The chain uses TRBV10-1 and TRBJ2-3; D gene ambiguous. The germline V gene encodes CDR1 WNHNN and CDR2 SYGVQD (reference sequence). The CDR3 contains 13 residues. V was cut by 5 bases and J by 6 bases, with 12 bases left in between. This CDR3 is CASSRSVADTQYF. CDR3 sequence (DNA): TGCGCCAGCAGTCGATCGGTCGCGGATACGCAGTATTTT.

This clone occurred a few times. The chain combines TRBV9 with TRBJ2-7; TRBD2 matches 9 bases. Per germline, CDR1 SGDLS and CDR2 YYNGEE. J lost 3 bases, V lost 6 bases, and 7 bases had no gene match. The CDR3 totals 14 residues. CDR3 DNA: TGTGCCAGCACCCCGACTAGCGGAGGCTACGAGCAGTACTTC. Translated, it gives CASTPTSGGYEQYF.

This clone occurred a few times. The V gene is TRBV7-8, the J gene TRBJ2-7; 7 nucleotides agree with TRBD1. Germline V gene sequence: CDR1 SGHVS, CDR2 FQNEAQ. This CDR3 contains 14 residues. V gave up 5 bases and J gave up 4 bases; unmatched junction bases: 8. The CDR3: CASSLDRVGYEQYF. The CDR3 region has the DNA TGTGCCAGCAGCCTCGACAGGGTAGGGTACGAGCAGTACTTC.

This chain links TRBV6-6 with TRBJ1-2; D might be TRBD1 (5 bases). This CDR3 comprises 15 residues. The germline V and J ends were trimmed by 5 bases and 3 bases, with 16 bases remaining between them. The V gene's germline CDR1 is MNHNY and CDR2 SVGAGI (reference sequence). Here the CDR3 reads CASSPRELGDYGYTF. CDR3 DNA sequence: TGTGCCAGCAGTCCCCGGGAGTTGGGGGACTATGGCTACACCTTC.

CDR3 amino acids: CASSPLGNSNQPQHF. As DNA, the CDR3 is TGTGCCAGCTCACCACTCGGGAATAGCAATCAGCCCCAGCATTTT. The V call is TRBV18, the J call TRBJ1-5, with D unclear. The germline CDR1 and CDR2 sequences are KGHSH and LQKENI. The CDR3 runs 15 residues. Trimming left V 1 base short and J 0 bases short, with 7 bases between. Drawing the rest from reference TRBV18 and TRBJ1-5, the complete variable domain is NAGVMQNPRHLVRRRGQEARLRCSPMKGHSHVYWYRQLPEEGLKFMVYLQKENIIDESGMPKERFSAEFPKEGPSILRIQQVVRGDSAAYFCASSPLGNSNQPQHFGDGTRLSIL.

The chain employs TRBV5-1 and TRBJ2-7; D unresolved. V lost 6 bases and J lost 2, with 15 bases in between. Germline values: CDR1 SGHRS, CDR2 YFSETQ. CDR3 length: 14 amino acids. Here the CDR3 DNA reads TGCGCCAGCAACCCCTCCGATAGCCCCTACGAGCAGTACTTC. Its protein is CASNPSDSPYEQYF.

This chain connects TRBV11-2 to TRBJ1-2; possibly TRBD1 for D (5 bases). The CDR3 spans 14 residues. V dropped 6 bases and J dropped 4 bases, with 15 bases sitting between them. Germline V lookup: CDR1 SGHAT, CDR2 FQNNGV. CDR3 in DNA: TGTGCCAGCAGGCCCGCGGGGCACATCTATGGCTACACCTTC. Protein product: CASRPAGHIYGYTF.

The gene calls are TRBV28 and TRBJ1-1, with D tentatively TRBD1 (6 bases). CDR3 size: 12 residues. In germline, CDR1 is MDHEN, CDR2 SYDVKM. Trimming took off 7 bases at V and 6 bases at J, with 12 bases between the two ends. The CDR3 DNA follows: TGTGCCAGCATCCGGAACAGGGCTGAAGCTTTCTTT. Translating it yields CASIRNRAEAFF.

The CDR3 nucleotides are TGCGCCAGCAGCTTAGACAGGGGGCGAAATCAGCCCCAGCATTTT. Translated, it gives CASSLDRGRNQPQHF. The genes are TRBV5-1 and TRBJ1-5, with TRBD1 identical over 10 bases. The CDR3 spans 15 residues. Losses at the gene ends were 2 bases for V and 4 bases for J; bases not matched to a gene: 3. Germline V gives CDR1 SGHRS, CDR2 YFSETQ.

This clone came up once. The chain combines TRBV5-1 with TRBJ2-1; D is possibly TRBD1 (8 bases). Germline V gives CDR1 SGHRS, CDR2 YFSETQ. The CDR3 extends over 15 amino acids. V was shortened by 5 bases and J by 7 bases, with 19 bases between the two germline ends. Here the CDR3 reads CASSSGQGGKNEQFF. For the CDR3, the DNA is TGCGCCAGCAGTTCCGGACAGGGAGGGAAGAATGAGCAGTTCTTC.

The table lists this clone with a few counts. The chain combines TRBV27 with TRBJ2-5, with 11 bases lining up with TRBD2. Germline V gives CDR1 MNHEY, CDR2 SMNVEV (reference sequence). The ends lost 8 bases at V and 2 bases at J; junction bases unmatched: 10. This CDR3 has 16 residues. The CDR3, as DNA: TGTGCCAGCCGAGGGTTGACTAGCGGGATTCAAGAGACCCAGTACTTC. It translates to CASRGLTSGIQETQYF.

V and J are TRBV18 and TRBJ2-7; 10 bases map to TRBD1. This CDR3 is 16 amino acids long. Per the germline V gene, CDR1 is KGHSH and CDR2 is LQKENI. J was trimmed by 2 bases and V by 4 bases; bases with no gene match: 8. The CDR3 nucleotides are TGTGCCAGCTCACAGACGAGGACAGGGGGGCCCTACGAGCAGTACTTC. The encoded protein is CASSQTRTGGPYEQYF. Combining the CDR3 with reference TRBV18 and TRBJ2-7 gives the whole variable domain NAGVMQNPRHLVRRRGQEARLRCSPMKGHSHVYWYRQLPEEGLKFMVYLQKENIIDESGMPKERFSAEFPKEGPSILRIQQVVRGDSAAYFCASSQTRTGGPYEQYFGPGTRLTVT.

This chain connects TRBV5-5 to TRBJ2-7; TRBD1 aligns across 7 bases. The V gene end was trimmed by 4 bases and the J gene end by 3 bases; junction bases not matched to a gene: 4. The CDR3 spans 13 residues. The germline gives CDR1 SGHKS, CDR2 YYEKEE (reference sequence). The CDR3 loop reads CASSRWDSYEQYF. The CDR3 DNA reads TGTGCCAGCAGCCGCTGGGACAGCTACGAGCAGTACTTC.

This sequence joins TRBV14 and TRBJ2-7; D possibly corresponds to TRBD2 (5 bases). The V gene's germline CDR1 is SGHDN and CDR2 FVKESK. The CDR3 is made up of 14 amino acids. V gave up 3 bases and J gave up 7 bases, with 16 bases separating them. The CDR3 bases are TGTGCCAGCAGCCAGAATAGCGCCGCCGGGGAGCAGTACTTC. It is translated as CASSQNSAAGEQYF.

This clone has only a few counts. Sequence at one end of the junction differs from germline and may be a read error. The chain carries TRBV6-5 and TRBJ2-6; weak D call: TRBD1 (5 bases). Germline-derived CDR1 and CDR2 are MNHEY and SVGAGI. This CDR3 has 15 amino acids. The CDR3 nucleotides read TGTGCCAGCAGGCCCGAGAGCTCTGGGGCCAACGGCCTGACTTTC. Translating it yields CASRPESSGANGLTF.

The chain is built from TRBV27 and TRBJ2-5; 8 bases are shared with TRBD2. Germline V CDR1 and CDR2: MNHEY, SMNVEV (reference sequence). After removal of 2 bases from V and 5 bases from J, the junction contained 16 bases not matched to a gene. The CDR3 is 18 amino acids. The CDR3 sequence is CASSLRGTGLGRGETQYF. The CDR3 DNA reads TGTGCCAGCAGTTTAAGGGGAACGGGACTAGGTAGGGGTGAGACCCAGTACTTC.

The CDR3 DNA sequence: TGTGCCAGCAGCTTAGGAGTATCGGGAGGGCCCCCGAACACCGGGGAGCTGTTTTTT. This translates into CASSLGVSGGPPNTGELFF. J is TRBJ2-2 and V is TRBV11-3; 8 bases align to TRBD2. The CDR3 length is 19 residues. Germline lookup yields CDR1 SGHNT and CDR2 YENEEA. The junction had 10 bases not matched to a gene; V was cut back by 1 base and J by 0 bases.